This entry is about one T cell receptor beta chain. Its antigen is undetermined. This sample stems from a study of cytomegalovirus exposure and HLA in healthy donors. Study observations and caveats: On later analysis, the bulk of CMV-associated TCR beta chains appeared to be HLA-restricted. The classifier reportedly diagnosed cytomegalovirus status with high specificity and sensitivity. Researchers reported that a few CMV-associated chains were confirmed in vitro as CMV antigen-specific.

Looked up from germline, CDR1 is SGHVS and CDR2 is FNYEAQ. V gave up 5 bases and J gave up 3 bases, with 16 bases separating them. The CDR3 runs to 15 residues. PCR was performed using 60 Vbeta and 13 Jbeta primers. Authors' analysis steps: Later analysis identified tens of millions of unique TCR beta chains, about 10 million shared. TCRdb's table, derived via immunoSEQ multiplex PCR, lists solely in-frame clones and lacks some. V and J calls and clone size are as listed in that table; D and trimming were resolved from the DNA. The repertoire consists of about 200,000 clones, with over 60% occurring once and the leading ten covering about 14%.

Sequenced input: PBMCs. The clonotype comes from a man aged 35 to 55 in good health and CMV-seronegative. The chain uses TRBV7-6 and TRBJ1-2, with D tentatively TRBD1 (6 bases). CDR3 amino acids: CASSLYRESDYGYTF. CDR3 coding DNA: TGTGCCAGCAGCCTATACAGGGAAAGTGACTATGGCTACACCTTC.